This T cell receptor beta chain was recorded in a study of metastatic and nonmetastatic thyroid tumors. Study-level information: From malignant and benign thyroid patients, repertoires in blood and in tumor or nodule tissue were compared.

In the original analysis: Researchers built a distant-metastasis classifier for papillary thyroid cancer that drew on CDR3 differences across clinicopathological groups. TCRdb reanalyzed the PCR reads via MiXCR. TCRdb's processing, not the study's, gives the V and J calls here. This table holds tens of thousands of clones, around 20% found once. Study results and caveats: Reported TCR beta diversity, measured in blood and tumor, was significantly higher for malignant thyroid tumors than for benign nodules.

Comment on this clone: Its antigen is still unknown. One end of the junction is discordant with germline, which a read error may explain.

No treatment had been given to any patient before thyroid surgery. The sequenced sample was blood. This TCR came from a female donor with papillary thyroid cancer or a benign thyroid nodule (not recorded which). Some clones in this sample may be carry-over from other donors' samples.

CDR3 sequence (DNA): TGTGCCAGACGAGACAGGGCACAAGGCTACGCCTTC. This sequence encodes CARRDRAQGYAF. The chain uses TRBV6-1 and TRBJ1-2; 7 bases are shared with TRBD1. CDR3 length equals 12 residues. The germline gives CDR1 MNHNS, CDR2 SASEGT.